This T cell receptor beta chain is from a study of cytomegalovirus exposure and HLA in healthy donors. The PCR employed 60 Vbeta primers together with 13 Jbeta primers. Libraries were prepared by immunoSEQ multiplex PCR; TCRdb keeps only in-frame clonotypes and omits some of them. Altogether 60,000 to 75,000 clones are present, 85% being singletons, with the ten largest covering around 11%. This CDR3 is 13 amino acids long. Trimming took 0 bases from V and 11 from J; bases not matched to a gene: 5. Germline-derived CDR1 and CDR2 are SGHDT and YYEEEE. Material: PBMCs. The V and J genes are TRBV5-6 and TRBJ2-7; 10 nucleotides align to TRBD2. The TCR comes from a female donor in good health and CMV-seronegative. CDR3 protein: CASSLELAGREYF. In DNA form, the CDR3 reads TGTGCCAGCAGCTTGGAACTAGCGGGAAGGGAGTACTTC.